The 22 T cell receptor beta chains below all came from one sample that was sequenced in a study of long-term antiretroviral therapy in people with HIV. At survey level, the immunoSEQ assay was run in its v3.0 version. Assay used: immunoSEQ multiplex PCR; TCRdb lists only in-frame clones, some missing. This table has about 25,000 clones, under 80% appearing once. Sequencing was performed on unsorted PBMCs, taken 0.5 years after starting antiretroviral therapy. These receptors originate from a woman aged 40 to 55 with HIV.

This clone was seen more than once but under ten times. The gene calls are TRBV5-1 and TRBJ2-2; TRBD2 matches at 13 bases. With 4 bases clipped from V and 5 bases from J, the junction kept 5 bases outside the gene matches. Germline CDR1 SGHRS, CDR2 YFSETQ. This CDR3 comprises 16 residues. The CDR3 nucleotides are TGCGCCAGCAGCGGAGGACTAGCGGGGGTTACCGGGGAGCTGTTTTTT. Translating gives CASSGGLAGVTGELFF.

The chain couples TRBV7-2 to TRBJ2-2; 7 bases line up with TRBD1. CDR3 size: 14 residues. The junction had 1 base not matched to a gene; V was cut back by 1 base and J by 5 bases. Germline lookup yields CDR1 SGHTA and CDR2 FQGNSA. The CDR3 loop reads CASSLVGQTGELFF. CDR3 coding DNA: TGTGCCAGCAGCTTAGTGGGACAGACCGGGGAGCTGTTTTTT. Filled out from reference TRBV7-2 and TRBJ2-2, the complete variable domain reads GAGVSQSPSNKVTEKGKDVELRCDPISGHTALYWYRQSLGQGLEFLIYFQGNSAPDKSGLPSDRFSAERTGGSVSTLTIQRTQQEDSAVYLCASSLVGQTGELFFGEGSRLTVL.

The V and J genes are TRBV14 and TRBJ2-7; 7 bases are shared with TRBD1. CDR1 and CDR2 from the germline V gene are SGHDN and FVKESK. The CDR3 runs 15 residues. J gave up 2 bases and V 1 base, and 5 bases lay outside the gene matches. Here the CDR3 reads CASSQGGTVTYEQYF. CDR3 DNA sequence: TGTGCCAGCAGCCAAGGGGGGACAGTGACCTACGAGCAGTACTTC.

The chain carries TRBV11-2 and TRBJ2-6; 7 bases align to TRBD2. Germline V gene sequence: CDR1 SGHAT, CDR2 FQNNGV. Losses at the gene ends were 1 base for V and 0 bases for J; bases not matched to a gene: 0. The CDR3 covers 16 residues. The CDR3 is CASSLAGGSGANVLTF. In nucleotides, the CDR3 is TGTGCCAGCAGCTTAGCGGGGGGCTCTGGGGCCAACGTCCTGACTTTC.

This clone was observed a few times. The chain carries TRBV4-1 and TRBJ1-2, with D maybe TRBD1 (6 bases). The CDR3 length is 18 residues. The V gene's germline CDR1 is MGHRA and CDR2 YSYEKL. Trimming removed 1 base from V and 5 bases from J, with 23 bases in between. As DNA, the CDR3 is TGCGCCAGCAGCCAAGCGCTAATTCTCTGGGGGCCCGGTTATGGCTACACCTTC. This translates into CASSQALILWGPGYGYTF.

This sequence joins TRBV5-4 and TRBJ1-4; D perhaps matches TRBD1 (5 bases). Trimming removed 0 bases from V and 8 bases from J, with 20 bases in between. CDR1 and CDR2 (germline): SGHNT, YYREEE (reference sequence). This CDR3 region has 17 residues. In nucleotides, the CDR3 is TGTGCCAGCAGCTTGGAAAAGGGGAGAGCTTGGAGGGAAAAACTGTTTTTT. This codes for CASSLEKGRAWREKLFF.

The CDR3 DNA follows: TGCGCCAGCAGCCAAGGCGAGGGGGACTTCGGTTCTGGAAACACCATATATTTT. Amino acid sequence: CASSQGEGDFGSGNTIYF. V and J are TRBV4-1 and TRBJ1-3, with D perhaps matching TRBD1 (6 bases). This CDR3 region has 18 residues. Germline V gene lookup returns CDR1 MGHRA and CDR2 YSYEKL. Trimming pared 1 base from V and 1 base from J, leaving 17 bases between.

The chain combines TRBV28 with TRBJ1-5, with a weak D call TRBD1 (5 bases). This CDR3 spans 15 amino acids. Per germline, CDR1 MDHEN and CDR2 SYDVKM. V lost 2 bases and J lost 6, with 14 bases in between. The CDR3 loop is CASSLRDPTSQPQHF. The CDR3 DNA reads TGTGCCAGCAGTTTACGGGACCCAACGAGTCAGCCCCAGCATTTT. Filled out from reference TRBV28 and TRBJ1-5, the complete variable domain reads DVKVTQSSRYLVKRTGEKVFLECVQDMDHENMFWYRQDPGLGLRLIYFSYDVKMKEKGDIPEGYSVSREKKERFSLILESASTNQTSMYLCASSLRDPTSQPQHFGDGTRLSIL.

The chain is built from TRBV4-3 and TRBJ2-7, with 9 bases matching TRBD1. CDR3 size: 16 residues. Germline CDR1 is LGHNA and CDR2 is YSLEER. Trimming removed 1 base from V and 6 bases from J; junction bases left unmatched: 10. CDR3 amino acids: CASSQVSGQGSFEQYF. The CDR3 DNA sequence: TGCGCCAGCAGCCAAGTCTCAGGACAGGGGTCGTTCGAGCAGTACTTC.

The CDR3 region has the DNA TGTGCCAGTAGTATGAGTGGAGGATACACTGAAGCTTTCTTT. The encoded protein is CASSMSGGYTEAFF. The chain couples TRBV19 to TRBJ1-1; no clear D. The CDR3 covers 14 residues. Trimming took off 3 bases at V and 3 bases at J, with 11 bases between the two ends. Germline CDR1 reads LNHDA; CDR2 reads SQIVND (reference sequence).

The J gene is TRBJ2-5, the V gene TRBV2; D gene ambiguous. The ends were cut back, 5 bases at V and 4 bases at J, with 8 bases in the middle. The CDR3 is made up of 12 amino acids. Germline V CDR1 and CDR2: SNHLY, FYNNEI. The CDR3 nucleotides read TGTGCCAGCAGTAATAGTGGAGAGACCCAGTACTTC. This codes for CASSNSGETQYF.

This rearrangement joins TRBV7-2 to TRBJ2-1; TRBD1 matches at 7 bases. The ends lost 5 bases at V and 8 bases at J; junction bases unmatched: 9. Germline lookup yields CDR1 SGHTA and CDR2 FQGNSA. The CDR3 is 14 amino acids. In DNA, the CDR3 is TGTGCCAGCAGCCCCACGGACAGGAATGATGAGCAGTTCTTC. Amino acids: CASSPTDRNDEQFF.

CDR3 residues: CASSQDSGQLPMNTEAFF. The DNA of the CDR3 is TGTGCCAGCAGCCAAGACTCAGGACAGTTACCTATGAACACTGAAGCTTTCTTT. This chain links TRBV4-2 with TRBJ1-1, with D tentatively TRBD1 (6 bases). V shed 0 bases and J shed 0 bases, with 17 bases lying between them. This CDR3 has 18 amino acids. CDR1 is LGHNA, CDR2 YNFKEQ, per germline.

The rearrangement links TRBV28 to TRBJ1-2; D remains ambiguous. Trimming pared 4 bases from V and 8 bases from J, leaving 11 bases between. Germline V lookup: CDR1 MDHEN, CDR2 SYDVKM. The CDR3 runs 12 residues. CDR3 DNA: TGTGCCAGCAGTTGGAGCACCCGAGGCTACACCTTC. Protein product: CASSWSTRGYTF.

The chain has TRBV19 and TRBJ1-5, with unresolved D. The CDR3 has 20 amino acids. CDR1 LNHDA and CDR2 SQIVND come from the germline V gene (reference sequence). The V end was cut by 1 base, the J end by 2 bases, with 24 bases between. CDR3 residues: CASSIVYGGTKEYGNQPQHF. DNA of the CDR3: TGTGCCAGTAGTATAGTATATGGCGGCACAAAGGAATACGGCAATCAGCCCCAGCATTTT.

Sample share makes this clone medium-sized. V and J are TRBV15 and TRBJ1-4; no reliable D call. CDR3 size: 15 residues. V was cut by 0 bases and J by 10 bases, with 15 bases left in between. CDR1 is LNHNV and CDR2 is YYDKDF in the germline V gene (reference sequence). DNA for the CDR3: TGTGCCACCAGCAGAGATCGAACCGGGGATGGAAAACTGTTTTTT. As protein: CATSRDRTGDGKLFF.

J is TRBJ1-2 and V is TRBV28; tentatively, D is TRBD1 (6 bases). Germline lookup yields CDR1 MDHEN and CDR2 SYDVKM. V shed 6 bases and J shed 8 bases, with 16 bases lying between them. The CDR3 has 13 residues. This chain's CDR3 is CASRGAQVDGYTF. Here the CDR3 DNA reads TGTGCCAGCAGGGGGGCGCAGGTGGACGGCTACACCTTC.

A few counts support this clone. V gene TRBV5-1 combines with J gene TRBJ2-1; 12 bases are shared with TRBD2. With 4 bases clipped from V and 3 bases from J, the junction kept 20 bases outside the gene matches. This CDR3 contains 21 residues. Germline CDR1 and CDR2: SGHRS and YFSETQ. The CDR3 nucleotides read TGCGCCAGCAGCCCAAAAACCTTACTAGCGGGGGGTCCTAGAAGCTACAATGAGCAGTTCTTC. Amino acids: CASSPKTLLAGGPRSYNEQFF. The complete variable domain, with remaining parts taken from reference TRBV5-1 and TRBJ2-1, reads KAGVTQTPRYLIKTRGQQVTLSCSPISGHRSVSWYQQTPGQGLQFLFEYFSETQRNKGNFPGRFSGRQFSNSRSEMNVSTLELGDSALYLCASSPKTLLAGGPRSYNEQFFGPGTRLTVL.

This chain connects TRBV4-1 to TRBJ2-7; D possibly corresponds to TRBD2 (6 bases). Germline V lookup: CDR1 MGHRA, CDR2 YSYEKL. The CDR3 loop spans 14 amino acids. V lost 1 base and J lost 2, with 9 bases in between. The CDR3 region is CASSQGLGTYEQYF. The CDR3 coding sequence is TGCGCCAGCAGCCAAGGACTAGGGACCTACGAGCAGTACTTC.

The chain recombines TRBV5-1 with TRBJ2-5; a weak D match, TRBD1 (6 bases). Per the germline V gene, CDR1 is SGHRS and CDR2 is YFSETQ. The CDR3 covers 14 residues. V was clipped by 3 bases and J by 3 bases, with 12 bases between them. The CDR3 nucleotides read TGCGCCAGCAGCTCCGGACAGTTTGAAGAGACCCAGTACTTC. Amino acids: CASSSGQFEETQYF.

This clone showed up just a few times. The V and J genes are TRBV6-6 and TRBJ1-2; D uncertain. Germline lookup yields CDR1 MNHNY and CDR2 SVGAGI (reference sequence). The ends were cut back, 11 bases at V and 2 bases at J, with 12 bases in the middle. The CDR3 loop spans 12 amino acids. The CDR3 DNA sequence: TGTGCCTGCGGCCCGGGAAACTATGGCTACACCTTC. As protein: CACGPGNYGYTF.

The chain uses TRBV28 and TRBJ2-7; either TRBD1 or TRBD2 may supply D (5 bases each). This CDR3 comprises 15 residues. V was cut by 10 bases and J by 1 base, with 20 bases left in between. Germline assignment: CDR1 MDHEN and CDR2 SYDVKM. The CDR3 loop is CATSGRGRGSYEQYF. Written as DNA, the CDR3 is TGTGCCACCTCCGGACGGGGAAGGGGATCCTACGAGCAGTACTTC.